The 5 T cell receptor beta chains listed next were all sequenced from one sample in a study of control samples from healthy donors and cancer patients. This table comes from immunoSEQ multiplex PCR, and its TCRdb copy is limited to in-frame clones, with some not included. The table shows 120,000 or so clones, with 75% to 95% occurring only once. The sample comprised blood. The receptors were sampled from a man between 18 and 35 years old in good health.

The chain links TRBV5-8 to TRBJ1-1; 9 bases align to TRBD1. Germline CDR1 and CDR2: SGHTS and YDEGEE. J lost 5 bases, V lost 7 bases, and 18 bases had no gene match. The CDR3 runs 17 residues. CDR3 protein: CASLLEGQGYDITEAFF. The CDR3 DNA reads TGTGCCAGCCTCTTGGAGGGACAGGGTTATGACATAACTGAAGCTTTCTTT.

This sequence joins TRBV9 and TRBJ2-3; D assignment may be TRBD1 or TRBD2 (5 bases each). Germline CDR1 is SGDLS and CDR2 is YYNGEE. Trimming cost V 3 bases and J 2 bases, with 10 bases left between them. This CDR3 is built from 14 residues. Here the CDR3 reads CASSEGPPTDTQYF. DNA for the CDR3: TGTGCCAGCAGCGAGGGACCCCCCACAGATACGCAGTATTTT.

The rearrangement links TRBV5-4 to TRBJ1-2, with D perhaps TRBD1 (6 bases). This CDR3 is built from 15 residues. Germline assignment: CDR1 SGHNT and CDR2 YYREEE (reference sequence). The ends were cut back, 1 base at V and 3 bases at J, with 13 bases in the middle. CDR3 in amino acids: CASSLQGREYYGYTF. In DNA form, the CDR3 reads TGTGCCAGCAGCTTGCAGGGGAGGGAGTACTATGGCTACACCTTC.

The CDR3 loop reads CAWSLVSVAGNTIYF. For the CDR3, the DNA is TGTGCCTGGAGTCTCGTCTCGGTGGCGGGAAACACCATATATTTT. The chain is built from TRBV30 and TRBJ1-3; D is ambiguous. Trimming removed 2 bases at V and 4 bases at J, with 15 bases between. CDR3 size: 15 residues. From germline, CDR1 is GTSNPN and CDR2 SVGIG (reference sequence).

This clone showed up just once. The sample carries other DNA sequences with the same CDR3. The chain recombines TRBV28 with TRBJ1-2, with a weak D call TRBD1 (5 bases). The CDR3 extends over 13 amino acids. Germline assignment: CDR1 MDHEN and CDR2 SYDVKM. V was trimmed by 3 bases and J by 1 base, leaving 6 bases between them. Here the CDR3 DNA reads TGTGCCAGCAGTTTGGGACGTAACTATGGCTACACCTTC. Amino acid sequence: CASSLGRNYGYTF.